Below, 14 T cell receptor beta chains from the same sample are listed, as sequenced in a study of blood T cell repertoires in COVID-19. Sequenced by immunoSEQ multiplex PCR; TCRdb stores in-frame clones only, minus some. Here the sample spans about 90,000 clones, about 86% being singletons. Sequencing input: peripheral blood. The receptors come from a man aged 80 or over with acute or convalescent COVID-19.

The rearrangement links TRBV30 to TRBJ2-5; maybe TRBD2 (6 bases). Looked up from germline, CDR1 is GTSNPN and CDR2 is SVGIG (reference sequence). The CDR3 sequence is 14 residues long. The V end was cut by 6 bases, the J end by 3 bases, with 17 bases between. DNA for the CDR3: TGTGCCTGCGCCCCTGGGAGGTACAAAGAGACCCAGTACTTC. It is translated as CACAPGRYKETQYF.

The V gene is TRBV19, the J gene TRBJ2-3, with 16 bases fitting TRBD2. V shed 4 bases and J 4 bases; nucleotides not matched to a gene: 5. CDR3 length: 17 residues. CDR1 LNHDA and CDR2 SQIVND come from the germline V gene (reference sequence). For the CDR3, the DNA is TGTGCCAGTAGTACACCGGGACTAGCGGGGGGGGCAGATACGCAGTATTTT. The encoded protein is CASSTPGLAGGADTQYF.

Judged by abundance, this clone is medium-sized (0.01 to 0.1%). The chain combines TRBV25-1 with TRBJ2-7, with 10 bases identical to TRBD1. The V gene's germline CDR1 is MGHDK and CDR2 SYGVNS. V shed 4 bases, J shed 4 bases, and the junction held 7 bases outside the gene matches. The CDR3 is made up of 15 amino acids. CDR3 DNA: TGTGCCAGCAGTGGGTTCGGGACAGGGGAATACGAGCAGTACTTC. Residues: CASSGFGTGEYEQYF.

Only one count was recorded for this clone. The chain links TRBV7-9 to TRBJ2-5; 7 bases are shared with TRBD2. With V trimmed by 5 bases and J by 5 bases, 8 bases remained unmatched. Germline CDR1 SEHNR, CDR2 FQNEAQ (reference sequence). CDR3 length equals 14 residues. CDR3 sequence: CASSPLAELETQYF. In nucleotides, the CDR3 is TGTGCCAGCAGCCCCCTAGCGGAGCTGGAGACCCAGTACTTC.

This clone was detected once. The chain carries TRBV19 and TRBJ2-5; 14 bases agree with TRBD2. The V segment lost 5 bases and the J segment 4 bases; nucleotides outside the gene matches: 12. Germline V gene sequence: CDR1 LNHDA, CDR2 SQIVND (reference sequence). The CDR3 has 18 amino acids. In nucleotides, the CDR3 is TGTGCCAGTAGTGACACTATGCCGGGACTAGCGGGAGTAGAGACCCAGTACTTC. Translating gives CASSDTMPGLAGVETQYF.

The V call is TRBV5-1, the J call TRBJ1-2, with 10 bases identical to TRBD1. The V gene's germline CDR1 is SGHRS and CDR2 YFSETQ. V lost 0 bases to trimming and J lost 8 bases; unmatched junction nucleotides: 4. The CDR3 loop spans 14 amino acids. The CDR3: CASSLAGTGEGYTF. CDR3 DNA sequence: TGCGCCAGCAGCTTGGCCGGGACAGGGGAGGGCTACACCTTC.

The chain is built from TRBV5-8 and TRBJ2-7, with TRBD1 matching 7 bases. CDR3 length equals 13 residues. CDR1 and CDR2 (germline): SGHTS, YDEGEE. V shed 4 bases and J 3 bases; nucleotides not matched to a gene: 4. The CDR3 bases are TGTGCCAGCAGCCAGAGGGACAGCTACGAGCAGTACTTC. Translated: CASSQRDSYEQYF. The full variable domain, completed using reference TRBV5-8 and TRBJ2-7, is EAGVTQSPTHLIKTRGQQATLRCSPISGHTSVYWYQQALGLGLQFLLWYDEGEERNRGNFPPRFSGRQFPNYSSELNVNALELEDSALYLCASSQRDSYEQYFGPGTRLTVT.

The chain carries TRBV4-3 and TRBJ1-2; D is uncertain. CDR3 length: 15 residues. V was cut by 0 bases and J by 4 bases, with 12 bases left in between. Germline CDR1 is LGHNA and CDR2 is YSLEER. The CDR3 nucleotides read TGCGCCAGCAGCCAAGATGTGGGCAGAAGCTATGGCTACACCTTC. Translating gives CASSQDVGRSYGYTF.

The V and J genes are TRBV2 and TRBJ2-1; 7 bases agree with TRBD1. The junction had 17 bases not matched to a gene; V was cut back by 8 bases and J by 4 bases. This CDR3 is 17 amino acids long. Germline assignment: CDR1 SNHLY and CDR2 FYNNEI. This CDR3 reads CASVNRGTGVRYNEQFF. DNA for the CDR3: TGTGCCAGCGTAAATCGGGGAACAGGGGTGAGGTACAATGAGCAGTTCTTC.

The V gene is TRBV6-1, the J gene TRBJ2-2; D might be TRBD2 (6 bases). Germline V gene data show CDR1 as MNHNS and CDR2 as SASEGT. V dropped 1 base and J dropped 2 bases, with 14 bases sitting between them. This CDR3 region has 17 residues. CDR3 bases: TGTGCCAGCAGTGAAGGGCGGGGCACCGTTAACACCGGGGAGCTGTTTTTT. This sequence encodes CASSEGRGTVNTGELFF.

The chain combines TRBV13 with TRBJ2-2, with 12 bases fitting TRBD2. The J segment lost 7 bases and the V segment lost 5 bases, leaving 8 bases of the junction unmatched. Germline V gene data show CDR1 as PRHDT and CDR2 as FYEKMQ (reference sequence). This CDR3 is 16 amino acids long. The CDR3 loop reads CASSMGLAGGGGELFF. DNA of the CDR3: TGTGCCAGCAGCATGGGACTAGCGGGCGGAGGCGGGGAGCTGTTTTTT.

The V gene is TRBV2, the J gene TRBJ1-5, with D tentatively TRBD1 (6 bases). The CDR3 has 15 residues. The V end lost 2 bases, the J end lost 5 bases, and 13 bases lay between the germline ends. The germline V gene encodes CDR1 SNHLY and CDR2 FYNNEI. The CDR3 DNA reads TGTGCCAGCAGTGAATTAATGACAGGAGATCAGCCCCAGCATTTT. This codes for CASSELMTGDQPQHF.

This clone was observed a handful of times. This chain uses TRBV29-1 with TRBJ1-1; the D gene is possibly TRBD1 (6 bases). Germline lookup yields CDR1 SQVTM and CDR2 ANQGSEA. V lost 6 bases, J lost 1 base, and 15 bases lay in between. This CDR3 region has 14 residues. CDR3 amino acids: CSVNREMGNTEAFF. The CDR3 bases are TGCAGCGTCAACAGGGAGATGGGGAACACTGAAGCTTTCTTT.

The rearrangement joins TRBV30 to TRBJ1-4, with 9 bases identical to TRBD1. Looked up from germline, CDR1 is GTSNPN and CDR2 is SVGIG (reference sequence). This CDR3 contains 17 residues. The V and J ends lost 3 bases and 8 bases, in that order; junction bases with no gene match: 16. CDR3 residues: CAWRAYHTGGAGEKLFF. CDR3 DNA: TGTGCCTGGAGGGCCTATCATACAGGGGGCGCAGGAGAAAAACTGTTTTTT.